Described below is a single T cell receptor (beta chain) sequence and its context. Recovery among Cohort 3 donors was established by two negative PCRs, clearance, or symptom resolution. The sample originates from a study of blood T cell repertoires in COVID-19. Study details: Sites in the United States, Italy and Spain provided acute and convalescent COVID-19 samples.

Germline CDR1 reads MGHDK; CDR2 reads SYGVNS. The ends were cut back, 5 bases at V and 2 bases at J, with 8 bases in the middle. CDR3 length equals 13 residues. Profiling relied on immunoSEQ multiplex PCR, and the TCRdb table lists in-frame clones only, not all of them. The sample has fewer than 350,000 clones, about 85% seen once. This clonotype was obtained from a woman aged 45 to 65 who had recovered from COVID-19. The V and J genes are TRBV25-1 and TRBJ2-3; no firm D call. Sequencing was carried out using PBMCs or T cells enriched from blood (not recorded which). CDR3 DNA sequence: TGTGCCAGCAGTCGTGCAGACACAGATACGCAGTATTTT. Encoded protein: CASSRADTDTQYF.